These 27 T cell receptor beta chains were all obtained from the same sample, sequenced in a study of beta chain features in type 1 diabetes. Expressed TCRB transcripts were sequenced because the entire RNA isolate underwent reverse transcription. Some clones are missing from TCRdb's copy, which holds only in-frame ones; the method was immunoSEQ multiplex PCR. The sample consists of a few hundred thousand clones, 25% to 35% of them appearing once. The sample comprised naive CD4+ T cells from blood. The receptors originated from a man aged 18-30 years in good health.

This clone was recorded a few times. The chain joins TRBV29-1 to TRBJ1-2, with 7 nucleotides matching TRBD1. The CDR3 extends over 12 amino acids. V lost 7 bases and J lost 3; bases outside the gene matches: 5. The germline V gene has CDR1 SQVTM and CDR2 ANQGSEA. CDR3 loop: CSAEGQDYGYTF. CDR3 nucleotides: TGCAGCGCAGAAGGACAGGACTATGGCTACACCTTC.

J is TRBJ1-1 and V is TRBV7-6; TRBD1 might be the D (5 bases). Trimming stripped 3 bases from V and 1 base from J, with 18 bases between. Germline V gene sequence: CDR1 SGHVS, CDR2 FNYEAQ. The CDR3 is 17 residues long. The CDR3 loop reads CASSFLGHGAGNTEAFF. For the CDR3, the DNA is TGTGCCAGCAGCTTCCTAGGTCACGGGGCAGGGAACACTGAAGCTTTCTTT.

This clone has only a few counts. The chain recombines TRBV29-1 with TRBJ2-7, with TRBD2 matching over 10 bases. The CDR3 is made up of 13 amino acids. Germline V CDR1 and CDR2: SQVTM, ANQGSEA. V shed 5 bases and J 4 bases; nucleotides not matched to a gene: 5. CDR3 in DNA: TGCAGCGTTCGGCTAGCGGGAGCTTACGAGCAGTACTTC. Translated: CSVRLAGAYEQYF.

The chain joins TRBV2 to TRBJ2-3; 13 positions agree with TRBD2. V shed 6 bases and J 10 bases; nucleotides not matched to a gene: 10. Looked up from germline, CDR1 is SNHLY and CDR2 is FYNNEI. The CDR3 covers 15 residues. The CDR3: CASRAGLAGEYAQYF. Written as DNA, the CDR3 is TGTGCCAGCAGGGCCGGACTAGCGGGAGAGTATGCGCAGTATTTT.

The chain employs TRBV30 and TRBJ2-7, with TRBD2 as a possible D gene (6 bases). V lost 4 bases and J lost 3, with 13 bases in between. The germline V gene encodes CDR1 GTSNPN and CDR2 SVGIG (reference sequence). CDR3 length equals 13 residues. The CDR3 sequence is CAWTYQGLYEQYF. As DNA, the CDR3 is TGTGCCTGGACCTATCAGGGACTCTACGAGCAGTACTTC.

The rearrangement links TRBV29-1 to TRBJ2-4, with D possibly matching TRBD1 (5 bases). V lost 4 bases and J lost 6, with 10 bases in between. There are 12 residues in the CDR3. CDR1 is SQVTM and CDR2 is ANQGSEA in the germline V gene. Here the CDR3 DNA reads TGCAGCGTTGTTGCGCAGGGAAACATTCAGTACTTC. Encoded protein: CSVVAQGNIQYF.

The gene calls are TRBV29-1 and TRBJ2-6; 8 bases are shared with TRBD1. J lost 3 bases, V lost 5 bases, and 9 bases had no gene match. The germline CDR1 and CDR2 sequences are SQVTM and ANQGSEA. The CDR3 is 16 amino acids. As DNA, the CDR3 is TGCAGCGTTCAAACAGACAGGGGCTTTGGGGCCAACGTCCTGACTTTC. It specifies CSVQTDRGFGANVLTF. Supplemented by reference TRBV29-1 and TRBJ2-6, the full variable domain reads SAVISQKPSRDICQRGTSLTIQCQVDSQVTMMFWYRQQPGQSLTLIATANQGSEATYESGFVIDKFPISRPNLTFSTLTVSNMSPEDSSIYLCSVQTDRGFGANVLTFGAGSRLTVL.

The V call is TRBV18, the J call TRBJ2-3, with no clear D. V was pared by 3 bases and J by 12 bases, with 16 bases between. Germline V gene data show CDR1 as KGHSH and CDR2 as LQKENI. There are 13 residues in the CDR3. CDR3 amino acids: CASSPDQVLLQYF. In nucleotides, the CDR3 is TGTGCCAGCTCACCGGACCAAGTCCTCCTCCAGTATTTT.

The rearrangement uses TRBV18 and TRBJ1-5, with a tentative D call TRBD1 (6 bases). The length of the CDR3 is 12 residues. Germline V lookup: CDR1 KGHSH, CDR2 LQKENI. With 6 bases removed from V and 5 bases from J, the gap between germline ends came to 8 bases. CDR3 sequence reads: CASSRGDQPQHF. CDR3 sequence (DNA): TGTGCCAGCTCGAGGGGGGATCAGCCCCAGCATTTT.

This clone occurred a few times. The chain is built from TRBV7-9 and TRBJ1-2, with D unresolved. The germline V gene has CDR1 SEHNR and CDR2 FQNEAQ (reference sequence). This CDR3 contains 12 residues. The germline V and J ends were trimmed by 3 bases and 4 bases, with 6 bases remaining between them. CDR3 loop: CASSLNLYGYTF. For the CDR3, the DNA is TGTGCCAGCAGCTTGAACCTCTATGGCTACACCTTC. Combining the CDR3 with reference TRBV7-9 and TRBJ1-2 gives the whole variable domain DTGVSQNPRHKITKRGQNVTFRCDPISEHNRLYWYRQTLGQGPEFLTYFQNEAQLEKSRLLSDRFSAERPKGSFSTLEIQRTEQGDSAMYLCASSLNLYGYTFGSGTRLTVV.

The V call is TRBV25-1, the J call TRBJ2-4; 9 bases line up with TRBD1. CDR1 and CDR2 from the germline V gene are MGHDK and SYGVNS. With V trimmed by 5 bases and J by 7 bases, 6 bases remained unmatched. The CDR3 is 14 residues long. The DNA for the CDR3 is TGTGCCAGCAGTCCGCGGGACAGGGAGAACATTCAGTACTTC. Translated, it gives CASSPRDRENIQYF.

This chain uses TRBV7-2 with TRBJ1-5; 7 bases line up with TRBD1. The CDR3 is 13 amino acids. V was clipped by 6 bases and J by 9 bases; unmatched bases: 8. Germline-derived CDR1 and CDR2 are SGHTA and FQGNSA. CDR3 DNA: TGTGCCAGCAGAGGGGACAGTATTGGGCCCCAGCATTTT. Translating gives CASRGDSIGPQHF.

CDR3 protein: CASSSRGRSSYNEQFF. The CDR3, as DNA: TGTGCCAGCAGCTCGAGAGGGAGGAGCTCCTACAATGAGCAGTTCTTC. The chain uses TRBV14 and TRBJ2-1; perhaps TRBD2 as D (6 bases). This CDR3 is built from 16 residues. Per germline, CDR1 SGHDN and CDR2 FVKESK. The V end lost 5 bases, the J end lost 0 bases, and 14 bases lay between the germline ends.

This rearrangement joins TRBV14 to TRBJ1-3, with a possible D match to TRBD1 (5 bases). Germline loops: CDR1 SGHDN, CDR2 FVKESK. The CDR3 covers 16 residues. V lost 4 bases to trimming and J lost 0 bases, with 13 bases between them. In nucleotides, the CDR3 is TGTGCCAGCAGCCGCCCCTGGCAGGGCTCTGGAAACACCATATATTTT. It is translated as CASSRPWQGSGNTIYF.

The V and J genes are TRBV21-1 and TRBJ2-7; the table's TRBD1 call for D was not verified on the DNA. TRBV21-1 is a pseudogene segment. The CDR3 covers 15 residues. The CDR3 loop is CASSGGTGNAYEQYF. The CDR3 DNA is TGTGCCAGCAGCGGAGGGACAGGGAACGCCTACGAGCAGTACTTC.

This chain uses TRBV6-5 with TRBJ2-3; a possible D gene is TRBD2 (6 bases). V was clipped by 3 bases and J by 1 base, with 14 bases between them. Germline V gene lookup returns CDR1 MNHEY and CDR2 SVGAGI. The CDR3 loop spans 16 amino acids. Written as DNA, the CDR3 is TGTGCCAGCAGTTATGGCTCGGCTAGCGGCACAGATACGCAGTATTTT. As protein: CASSYGSASGTDTQYF.

The sample holds a few counts of this clone. The chain uses TRBV29-1 and TRBJ2-7; 7 nucleotides match TRBD1. The CDR3 has 13 residues. The germline V gene encodes CDR1 SQVTM and CDR2 ANQGSEA. V lost 5 bases to trimming and J lost 3 bases; unmatched junction nucleotides: 7. The CDR3 spells CSVNRGNGYEQYF. The CDR3 DNA reads as TGCAGCGTTAACAGGGGAAACGGCTACGAGCAGTACTTC.

The chain carries TRBV7-2 and TRBJ1-2; a weak D match, TRBD1 (5 bases). Germline CDR1 reads SGHTA; CDR2 reads FQGNSA. The CDR3 loop spans 14 amino acids. Between the trimmed V and J ends, which lost 8 bases and 2 bases, there was a span of 15 bases. The CDR3 DNA reads TGTGCCAGCGGTATTAAGGGACTGAACTATGGCTACACCTTC. Its protein product is CASGIKGLNYGYTF. The entire variable domain, with the rest obtained from reference TRBV7-2 and TRBJ1-2, is as follows: GAGVSQSPSNKVTEKGKDVELRCDPISGHTALYWYRQSLGQGLEFLIYFQGNSAPDKSGLPSDRFSAERTGGSVSTLTIQRTQQEDSAVYLCASGIKGLNYGYTFGSGTRLTVV.

This clone was found a few times. The CDR3, as DNA: TGTGCCAGCAGTGATTTCCCGGGACTAGCGGGAAAGAATGAGCAGTTCTTC. It encodes CASSDFPGLAGKNEQFF. The gene calls are TRBV6-1 and TRBJ2-1; 13 bases align to TRBD2. This CDR3 is 17 amino acids long. In germline, CDR1 is MNHNS, CDR2 SASEGT. V was clipped by 3 bases and J by 7 bases; unmatched bases: 9.

This clone has just a few counts. The V call is TRBV29-1, the J call TRBJ2-2; possibly TRBD1 or TRBD2 for D (6 bases each). The ends were cut back, 6 bases at V and 7 bases at J, with 12 bases in the middle. Germline CDR1 is SQVTM and CDR2 is ANQGSEA. The length of the CDR3 is 12 residues. CDR3: CSVGGPRGELFF. The CDR3, as DNA: TGCAGCGTGGGGGGCCCGCGCGGGGAGCTGTTTTTT.

The CDR3 region is CASSVELAGAYEQYF. DNA for the CDR3: TGTGCCAGCAGCGTAGAACTAGCGGGGGCCTACGAGCAGTACTTC. The V and J genes are TRBV7-2 and TRBJ2-7; 11 bases are a match to TRBD2. Germline assignment: CDR1 SGHTA and CDR2 FQGNSA. The CDR3 totals 15 residues. The V gene end was trimmed by 5 bases and the J gene end by 2 bases; junction bases not matched to a gene: 5.

The chain is built from TRBV29-1 and TRBJ1-1; D ambiguous. The germline V and J ends were trimmed by 7 bases and 0 bases, with 12 bases remaining between them. CDR1 and CDR2 (germline): SQVTM, ANQGSEA. The CDR3 extends over 13 amino acids. The CDR3 coding sequence is TGCAGCGCTCTAACAGTAATGAACACTGAAGCTTTCTTT. Translated, it gives CSALTVMNTEAFF.

A few counts support this clone. The junction does not match germline at one end; this may be a read error. The J gene is TRBJ2-2, the V gene TRBV28; TRBD1 agrees at 7 bases. CDR1 and CDR2 (germline): MDHEN, SYDVKM. This CDR3 is built from 17 residues. The CDR3 bases are TGTGCCAGCAGTTTAAGGTTTCCCAGGGGGAACGCCGGGGAGCTGTTTTTT. Translating gives CASSLRFPRGNAGELFF.

The V call is TRBV23-1, the J call TRBJ2-3; 9 nucleotides match TRBD1. TRBV23-1 is designated an ORF whose function remains uncertain. This CDR3 has 18 residues. V lost 4 bases to trimming and J lost 6 bases; unmatched junction nucleotides: 17. The CDR3 coding sequence is TGCGCCAGCAGTCCCAATAGGGTGACAGGGGGTAGTGTGGATACGCAGTATTTT. Translating it yields CASSPNRVTGGSVDTQYF.

V gene TRBV20-1 combines with J gene TRBJ2-5; D gene uncertain. This CDR3 is built from 11 residues. V was pared by 2 bases and J by 1 base, with 2 bases between. From germline, CDR1 is DFQATT and CDR2 SNEGSKA (reference sequence). The CDR3 region has the DNA TGCAGTGCTAGACCCCAAGAGACCCAGTACTTC. It encodes CSARPQETQYF.

This clone showed up just a few times. The chain is built from TRBV5-1 and TRBJ2-1; 12 bases agree with TRBD2. The CDR3 covers 15 residues. V was pared by 4 bases and J by 5 bases, with 4 bases of the junction left unmatched. Germline lookup yields CDR1 SGHRS and CDR2 YFSETQ. The CDR3 loop is CASSRTSGNHNEQFF. The DNA of the CDR3 is TGCGCCAGCAGCCGGACTAGCGGGAATCACAATGAGCAGTTCTTC.

V gene TRBV2 combines with J gene TRBJ2-1; TRBD2 is a possible D gene (5 bases). Germline loops: CDR1 SNHLY, CDR2 FYNNEI. The CDR3 is 14 residues long. V was trimmed by 3 bases and J by 2 bases, leaving 8 bases between them. As DNA, the CDR3 is TGTGCCAGCAGTGAGCGGAGGCCCTACAATGAGCAGTTCTTC. Its protein product is CASSERRPYNEQFF.